This T cell receptor (beta chain) was profiled in a study of T cell responses to AZD1222 COVID-19 vaccine. General study points: Baseline seropositives among AZD1222 recipients totaled only six or seven.

Points on this clone: Antigen: not known.

Clones were read by immunoSEQ multiplex PCR, and TCRdb kept only the in-frame ones, dropping some. Among 75,000 to 100,000 clones listed, 70% to 90% were seen once. Germline CDR1 is LGHDT and CDR2 is YNNKEL (reference sequence). This CDR3 has 13 residues. Trimming shortened V by 1 base and J by 9 bases, and 7 bases separated the two germline ends. The sequence was obtained from an adult in good health. This rearrangement joins TRBV3-1 (or the pseudogene TRBV3-2) to TRBJ1-6, with D possibly being TRBD1 (5 bases). The sample consisted of peripheral blood, taken on day 0 of AZD1222 vaccination. In nucleotides, the CDR3 is TGTGCCAGCAGCCAAGTAAGGGGTTCACCCCTCCACTTT. It yields the protein CASSQVRGSPLHF.